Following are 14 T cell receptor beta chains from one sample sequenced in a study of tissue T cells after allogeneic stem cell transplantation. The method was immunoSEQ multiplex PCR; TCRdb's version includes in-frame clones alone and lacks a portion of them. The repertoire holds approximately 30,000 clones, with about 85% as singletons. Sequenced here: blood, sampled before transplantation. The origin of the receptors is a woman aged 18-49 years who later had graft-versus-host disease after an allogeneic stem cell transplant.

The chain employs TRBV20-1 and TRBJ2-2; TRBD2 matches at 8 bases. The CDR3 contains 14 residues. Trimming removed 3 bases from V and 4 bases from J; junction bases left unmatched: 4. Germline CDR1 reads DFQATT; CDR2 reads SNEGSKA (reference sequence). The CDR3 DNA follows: TGCAGTGCTAGTGGCAGCGGGGGCACCGGGGAGCTGTTTTTT. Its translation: CSASGSGGTGELFF.

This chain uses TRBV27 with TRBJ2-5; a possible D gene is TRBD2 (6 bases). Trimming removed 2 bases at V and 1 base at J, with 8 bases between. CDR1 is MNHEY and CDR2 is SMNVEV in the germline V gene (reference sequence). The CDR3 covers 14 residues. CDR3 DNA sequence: TGTGCCAGCAGTTTAGGGGGGTCCCAAGAGACCCAGTACTTC. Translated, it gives CASSLGGSQETQYF.

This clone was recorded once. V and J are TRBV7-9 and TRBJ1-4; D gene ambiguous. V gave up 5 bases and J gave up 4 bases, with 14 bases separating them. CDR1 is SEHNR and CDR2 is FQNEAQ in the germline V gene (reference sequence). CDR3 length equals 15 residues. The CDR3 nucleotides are TGTGCCAGCAGCCCCGGGCCCAAGGTTAATGAAAAACTGTTTTTT. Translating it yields CASSPGPKVNEKLFF.

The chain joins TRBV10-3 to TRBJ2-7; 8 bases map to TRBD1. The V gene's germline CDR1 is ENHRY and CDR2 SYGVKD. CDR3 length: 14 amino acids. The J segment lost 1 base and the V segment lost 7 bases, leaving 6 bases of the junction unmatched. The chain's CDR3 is CAITSDRGSYEQYF. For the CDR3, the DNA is TGTGCCATCACCTCAGACAGGGGATCCTACGAGCAGTACTTC.

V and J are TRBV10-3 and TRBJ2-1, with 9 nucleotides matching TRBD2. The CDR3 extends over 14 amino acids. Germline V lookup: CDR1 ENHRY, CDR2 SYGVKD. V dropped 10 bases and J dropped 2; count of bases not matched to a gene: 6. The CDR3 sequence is CATVSGSTYNEQFF. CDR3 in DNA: TGTGCCACCGTTAGCGGGAGCACCTACAATGAGCAGTTCTTC.

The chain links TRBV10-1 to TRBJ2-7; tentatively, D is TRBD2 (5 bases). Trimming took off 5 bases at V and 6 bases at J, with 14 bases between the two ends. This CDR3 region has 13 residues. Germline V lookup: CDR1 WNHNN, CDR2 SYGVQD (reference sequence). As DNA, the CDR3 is TGCGCCAGCAGTCTGACACGCCGGGGCGAGCAGTACTTC. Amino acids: CASSLTRRGEQYF.

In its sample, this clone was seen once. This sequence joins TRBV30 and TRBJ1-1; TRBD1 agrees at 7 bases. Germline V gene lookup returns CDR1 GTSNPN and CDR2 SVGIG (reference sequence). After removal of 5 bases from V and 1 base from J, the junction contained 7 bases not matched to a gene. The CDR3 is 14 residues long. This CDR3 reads CAWRTGVTNTEAFF. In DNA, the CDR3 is TGTGCCTGGCGTACAGGGGTGACGAACACTGAAGCTTTCTTT.

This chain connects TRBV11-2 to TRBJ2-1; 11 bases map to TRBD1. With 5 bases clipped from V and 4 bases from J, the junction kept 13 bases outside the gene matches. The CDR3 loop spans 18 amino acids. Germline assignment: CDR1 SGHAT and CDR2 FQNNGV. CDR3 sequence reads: CASSMPEFGTGGYNEQFF. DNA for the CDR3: TGTGCCAGCAGCATGCCTGAGTTCGGGACAGGGGGTTACAATGAGCAGTTCTTC. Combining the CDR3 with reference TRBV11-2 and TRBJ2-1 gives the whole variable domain EAGVAQSPRYKIIEKRQSVAFWCNPISGHATLYWYQQILGQGPKLLIQFQNNGVVDDSQLPKDRFSAERLKGVDSTLKIQPAKLEDSAVYLCASSMPEFGTGGYNEQFFGPGTRLTVL.

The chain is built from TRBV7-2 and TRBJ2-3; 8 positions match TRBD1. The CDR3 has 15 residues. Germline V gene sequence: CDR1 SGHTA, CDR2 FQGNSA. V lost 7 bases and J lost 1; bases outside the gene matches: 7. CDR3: CASIFGTGGTDTQYF. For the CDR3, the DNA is TGTGCCAGCATCTTCGGGACAGGCGGCACAGATACGCAGTATTTT.

The CDR3 reads CASRVAGVYEQYF. The CDR3 DNA follows: TGCGCCAGCAGGGTAGCGGGAGTCTACGAGCAGTACTTC. The genes are TRBV10-2 and TRBJ2-7; 9 bases line up with TRBD2. The CDR3 runs 13 residues. Germline V gene lookup returns CDR1 WSHSY and CDR2 SAAADI. Trimming removed 6 bases from V and 3 bases from J; junction bases left unmatched: 3.

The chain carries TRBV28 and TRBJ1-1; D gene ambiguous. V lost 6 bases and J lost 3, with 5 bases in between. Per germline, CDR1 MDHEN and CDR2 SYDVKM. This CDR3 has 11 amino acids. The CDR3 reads CASSQYTEAFF. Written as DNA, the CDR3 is TGTGCCAGCAGCCAGTACACTGAAGCTTTCTTT.

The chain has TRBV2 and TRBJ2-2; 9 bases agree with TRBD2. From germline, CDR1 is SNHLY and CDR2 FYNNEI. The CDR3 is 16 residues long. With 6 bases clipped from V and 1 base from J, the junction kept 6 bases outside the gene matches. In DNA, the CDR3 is TGTGCCAGCAGCTCAGGACTAGCGAGGAACACCGGGGAGCTGTTTTTT. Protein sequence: CASSSGLARNTGELFF.

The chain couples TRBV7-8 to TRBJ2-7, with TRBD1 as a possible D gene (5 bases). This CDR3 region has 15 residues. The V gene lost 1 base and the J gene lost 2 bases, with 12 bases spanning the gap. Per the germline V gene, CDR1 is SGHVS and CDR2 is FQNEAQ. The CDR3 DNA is TGTGCCAGCAGCTTAGGGGCAGGGATTACCTACGAGCAGTACTTC. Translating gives CASSLGAGITYEQYF.

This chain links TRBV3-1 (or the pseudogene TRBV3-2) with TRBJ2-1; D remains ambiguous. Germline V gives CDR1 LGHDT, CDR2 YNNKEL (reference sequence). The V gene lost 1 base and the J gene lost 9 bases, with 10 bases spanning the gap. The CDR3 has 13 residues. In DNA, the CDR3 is TGTGCCAGCAGCCAAGGGTGGTACGGTGAGCAGTTCTTC. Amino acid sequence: CASSQGWYGEQFF.